The present TCR beta chain was sequenced within a study of early T cells in non-severe SARS-CoV-2 infection. At the level of the study: Sequencing used unsorted whole-blood bulk RNA, so chains lack pairing. Study conclusions and caveats: VDJdb-based annotation leaned toward anti-spike CD8 responses and missed private and CD4 specificities.

Trimming shortened V by 8 bases and J by 8 bases, and 18 bases separated the two germline ends. The CDR3 has 13 amino acids. Germline CDR1 is SNHLY and CDR2 is FYNNEI. Individual cDNA molecules received unique molecular identifiers during library preparation. TCRdb used MiXCR to reprocess the 5' RACE reads, holding one entry per CDR3 protein. The sample yields tens of thousands of distinct CDR3 sequences, about a tenth seen once. Concerning this clonotype itself: The antigen remains unidentified.

This TCR derives from an adult who was a healthcare worker with PCR-confirmed SARS-CoV-2 infection or an uninfected control (not recorded which). The sequenced sample consisted of whole blood. This chain uses TRBV2 with TRBJ1-2; D remains unclear. The CDR3 DNA reads TGTGCCAGCGGCGGCGAGGCTGTCGACGGCTACACCTTC. Protein: CASGGEAVDGYTF.